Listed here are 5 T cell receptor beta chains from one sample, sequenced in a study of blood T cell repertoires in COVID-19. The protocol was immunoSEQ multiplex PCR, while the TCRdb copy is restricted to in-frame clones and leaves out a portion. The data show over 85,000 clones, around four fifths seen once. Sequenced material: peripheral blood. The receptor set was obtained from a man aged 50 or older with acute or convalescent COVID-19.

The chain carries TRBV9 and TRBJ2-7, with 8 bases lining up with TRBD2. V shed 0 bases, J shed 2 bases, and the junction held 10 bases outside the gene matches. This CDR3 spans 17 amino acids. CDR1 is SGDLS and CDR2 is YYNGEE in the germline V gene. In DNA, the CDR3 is TGTGCCAGCAGCGTAGACGGGGCGGGGGGTAATCCCTACGAGCAGTACTTC. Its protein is CASSVDGAGGNPYEQYF.

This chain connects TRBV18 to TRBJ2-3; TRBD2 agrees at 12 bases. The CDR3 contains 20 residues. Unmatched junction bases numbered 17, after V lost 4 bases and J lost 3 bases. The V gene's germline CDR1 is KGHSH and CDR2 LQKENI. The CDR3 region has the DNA TGTGCCAGCTCACTAACTACAGGGGGCGCCGGGACTAGCGGGACAGATACGCAGTATTTT. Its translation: CASSLTTGGAGTSGTDTQYF.

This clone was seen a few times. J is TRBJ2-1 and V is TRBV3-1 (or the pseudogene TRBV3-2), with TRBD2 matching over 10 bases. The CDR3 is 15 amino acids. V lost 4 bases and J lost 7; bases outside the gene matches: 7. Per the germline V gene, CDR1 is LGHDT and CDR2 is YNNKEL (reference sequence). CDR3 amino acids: CASSRALAGVNEQFF. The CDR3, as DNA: TGTGCCAGCAGCCGCGCCCTAGCGGGAGTGAATGAGCAGTTCTTC.

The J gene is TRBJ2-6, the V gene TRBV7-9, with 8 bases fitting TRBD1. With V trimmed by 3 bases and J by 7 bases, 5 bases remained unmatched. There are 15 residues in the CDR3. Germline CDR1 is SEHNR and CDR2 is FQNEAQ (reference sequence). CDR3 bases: TGTGCCAGCAGCTTCTCACAGGGGGGCGCCAACGTCCTGACTTTC. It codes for CASSFSQGGANVLTF.

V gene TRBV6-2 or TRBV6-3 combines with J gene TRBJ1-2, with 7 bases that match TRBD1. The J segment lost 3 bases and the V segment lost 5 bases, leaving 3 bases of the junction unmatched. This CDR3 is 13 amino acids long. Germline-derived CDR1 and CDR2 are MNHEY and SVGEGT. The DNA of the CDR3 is TGTGCCAGCAGTCCAGGGGGTGACTATGGCTACACCTTC. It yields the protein CASSPGGDYGYTF.